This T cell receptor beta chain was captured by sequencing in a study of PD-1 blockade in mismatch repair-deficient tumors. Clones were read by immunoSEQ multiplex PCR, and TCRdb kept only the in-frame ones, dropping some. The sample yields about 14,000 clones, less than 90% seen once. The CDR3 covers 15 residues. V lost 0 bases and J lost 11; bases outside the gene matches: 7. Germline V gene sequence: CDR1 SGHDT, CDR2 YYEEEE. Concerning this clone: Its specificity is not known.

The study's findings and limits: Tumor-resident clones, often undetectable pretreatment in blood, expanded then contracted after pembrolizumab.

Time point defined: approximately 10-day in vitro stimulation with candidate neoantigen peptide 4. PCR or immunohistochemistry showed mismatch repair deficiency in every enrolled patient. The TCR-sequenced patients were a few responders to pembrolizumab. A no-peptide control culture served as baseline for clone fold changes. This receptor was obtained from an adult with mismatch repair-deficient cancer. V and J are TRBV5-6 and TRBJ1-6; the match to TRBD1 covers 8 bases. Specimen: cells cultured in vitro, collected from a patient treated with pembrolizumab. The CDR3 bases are TGTGCCAGCAGCTTGGTCGACAGGGGCAAAGCACCCCTCCACTTT. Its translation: CASSLVDRGKAPLHF. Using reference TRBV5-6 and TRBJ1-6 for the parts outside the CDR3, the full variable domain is DAGVTQSPTHLIKTRGQQVTLRCSPKSGHDTVSWYQQALGQGPQFIFQYYEEEERQRGNFPDRFSGHQFPNYSSELNVNALLLGDSALYLCASSLVDRGKAPLHFGNGTRLTVT.